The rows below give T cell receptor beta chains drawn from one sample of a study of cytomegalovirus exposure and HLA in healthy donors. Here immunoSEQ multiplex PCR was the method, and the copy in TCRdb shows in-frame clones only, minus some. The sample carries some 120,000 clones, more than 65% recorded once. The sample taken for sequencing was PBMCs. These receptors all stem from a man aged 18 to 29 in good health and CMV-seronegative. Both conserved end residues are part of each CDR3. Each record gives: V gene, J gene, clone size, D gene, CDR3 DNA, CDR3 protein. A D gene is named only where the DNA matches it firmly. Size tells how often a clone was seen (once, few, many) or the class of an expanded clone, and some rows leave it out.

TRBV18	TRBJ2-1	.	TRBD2	TGTGCCAGCTCACCACGCCTAGCGGGGGGGCTGAACAATGAGCAGTTCTTC	CASSPRLAGGLNNEQFF
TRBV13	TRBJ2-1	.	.	TGTGCCAGCAGCCGAAGGAGTCCCAATGAGCAGTTCTTC	CASSRRSPNEQFF
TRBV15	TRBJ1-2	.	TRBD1	TGTGCCACCAGCAGAGTACAGGGGGTCTATGGCTACACCTTC	CATSRVQGVYGYTF
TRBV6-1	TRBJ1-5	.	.	TGTGCCACACGCCCCGGGGGGCGTCAGCCCCAGCATTTT	CATRPGGRQPQHF
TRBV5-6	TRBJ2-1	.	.	TGTGCCAGCAGCCTTCCGGACAATGAGCAGTTCTTC	CASSLPDNEQFF
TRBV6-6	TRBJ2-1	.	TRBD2	TGTGCCAGCAGTTATGGTGCGGGGGTAAATGAGCAGTTCTTC	CASSYGAGVNEQFF
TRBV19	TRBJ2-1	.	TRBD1	TGTGCCAGCATAGCGGACAGGGAACCCCCCTACAATGAGCAGTTCTTC	CASIADREPPYNEQFF
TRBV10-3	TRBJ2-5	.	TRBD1	TGTGCCATCAGCCCGGGTCCACCTATCAGGGGGGAGACCCAGTACTTC	CAISPGPPIRGETQYF
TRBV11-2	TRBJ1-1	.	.	TGTGCCAGCAGCTTATCTGGGACAAGTAACACTGAAGCTTTCTTT	CASSLSGTSNTEAFF
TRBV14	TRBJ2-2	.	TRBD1	TGTGCCAGCAGCCACAGGACAGGGGCGAACACCGGGGAGCTGTTTTTT	CASSHRTGANTGELFF
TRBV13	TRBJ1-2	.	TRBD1	TGTGCCAGCAGCCAGAGACAGGGAGTGATCTACACCTTC	CASSQRQGVIYTF
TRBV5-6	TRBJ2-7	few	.	TGTGCCAGCAGCTTGGCCGAGGTCCGGAGCTCCTACGAGCAGTACTTC	CASSLAEVRSSYEQYF
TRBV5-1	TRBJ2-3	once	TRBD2	TGCGCCAGCAGCTGGGGAATAAGCGGGGGGGTGGATACGCAGTATTTT	CASSWGISGGVDTQYF
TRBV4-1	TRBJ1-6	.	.	TGCGCCAGCAGCCAAGAGGCCACCCGGGGGACACCCCTCCACTTT	CASSQEATRGTPLHF
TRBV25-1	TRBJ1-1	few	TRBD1	TGTGCCAGCAGGACCAGGGGGCAGGGAGCAGCTTTCTTT	CASRTRGQGAAFF
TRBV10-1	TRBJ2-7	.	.	TGCGCCAGCGTGGGGGGAGAGCAAGACGAGCAGTACTTC	CASVGGEQDEQYF
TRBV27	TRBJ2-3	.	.	TGTGCCAGCAGCCCGAGGGCAGATACGCAGTATTTT	CASSPRADTQYF
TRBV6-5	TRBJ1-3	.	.	TGTGCCAGCTCGGGGTACTCTGGAAACACCATATATTTT	CASSGYSGNTIYF
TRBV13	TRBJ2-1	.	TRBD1	TGTGCCAGCAGTTCGGACAGGGGGCGTCTCAATGAGCAGTTCTTC	CASSSDRGRLNEQFF
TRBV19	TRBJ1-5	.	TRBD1	TGTGCCAGTAGCACAGGGGGATCTGGCAATCAGCCCCAGCATTTT	CASSTGGSGNQPQHF
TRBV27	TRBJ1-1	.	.	TGTGCCAGCAGTTTTTCGGGGGCTGAAGCTTTCTTT	CASSFSGAEAFF
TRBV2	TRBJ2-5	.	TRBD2	TGTGCCAGCAGTGGGACTAGCGGGGGGGCGGAGACCCAGTACTTC	CASSGTSGGAETQYF
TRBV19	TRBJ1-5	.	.	TGTGCCAGTAGGAGAGAGGGAGGCCAATCGGGACAGCCCCAGCATTTT	CASRREGGQSGQPQHF
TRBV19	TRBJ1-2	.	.	TGTGCCAGTACCCTGGGAACAGGGTGGTCCGGTAGGGGCTACACCTTC	CASTLGTGWSGRGYTF
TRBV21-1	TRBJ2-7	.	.	TGTGCCAGCAGCAAAGAAGGGACTAAAAGCTCCTACGAGCAGTACTTC	CASSKEGTKSSYEQYF
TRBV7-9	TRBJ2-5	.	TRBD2	TGTTCCAGCAGCTTAGCTAGCGGGGGGCACCAAGAGACCCAGTACTTC	CSSSLASGGHQETQYF
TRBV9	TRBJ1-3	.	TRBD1	TGTGCCAGCAGCGCCACAGGGGGCCCCCACCCCTCTGGAAACACCATATATTTT	CASSATGGPHPSGNTIYF
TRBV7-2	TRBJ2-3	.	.	TGTGCCAGCAGCTTGGGCCACAGCACAGATACGCAGTATTTT	CASSLGHSTDTQYF